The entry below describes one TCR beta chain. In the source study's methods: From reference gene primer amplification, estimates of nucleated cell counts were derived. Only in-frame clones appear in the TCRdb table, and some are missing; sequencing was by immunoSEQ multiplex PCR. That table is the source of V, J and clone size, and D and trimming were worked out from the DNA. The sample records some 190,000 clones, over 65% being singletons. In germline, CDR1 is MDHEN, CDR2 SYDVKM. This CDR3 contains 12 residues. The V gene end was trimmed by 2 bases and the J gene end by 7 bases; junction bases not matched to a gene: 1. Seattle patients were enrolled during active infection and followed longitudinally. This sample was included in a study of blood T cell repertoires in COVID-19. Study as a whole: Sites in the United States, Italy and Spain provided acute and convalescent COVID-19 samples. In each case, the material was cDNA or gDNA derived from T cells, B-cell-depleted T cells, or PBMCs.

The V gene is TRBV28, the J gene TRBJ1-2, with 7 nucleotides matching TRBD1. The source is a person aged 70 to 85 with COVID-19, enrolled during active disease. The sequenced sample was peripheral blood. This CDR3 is CASSLRDSGYTF. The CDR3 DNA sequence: TGTGCCAGCAGTTTAAGGGACAGTGGCTACACCTTC.